The table lists the clone carrying this TCR beta chain with a few counts. One entry per CDR3 protein results from TCRdb running MiXCR on the 5' RACE reads. The sample consists of a few hundred thousand distinct CDR3 sequences, roughly 30% of them appearing once. The data derive from a study of identical twins' blood T cells. The CDR3 is made up of 16 amino acids. Germline V gives CDR1 SGHVS, CDR2 FQNEAQ. The V gene end was trimmed by 7 bases and the J gene end by 5 bases; junction bases not matched to a gene: 9. Reared together, all three twin pairs probably met the same infectious agents and vaccines.

The chain employs TRBV7-8 and TRBJ2-1; 12 bases map to TRBD2. The sequence was obtained from a woman aged 18-49 years in good health. What was sequenced was PBMCs. The CDR3 DNA reads as TGTGCCAGCACCCGACTAGCGGGAGAGGTGGACAATGAGCAGTTCTTC. Protein product: CASTRLAGEVDNEQFF.